The source of this T cell receptor beta chain is a study of blood T cell repertoires in COVID-19. Study-level information: COVID-19 samples from acute and convalescent phases originated in the United States, Italy and Spain.

Assay used: immunoSEQ multiplex PCR; TCRdb lists only in-frame clones, some missing. The table shows about 180,000 clones, with 70% to 90% occurring only once. J was trimmed by 7 bases and V by 3 bases; bases with no gene match: 8. The CDR3 runs to 14 residues. The germline CDR1 and CDR2 sequences are SGHKS and YYEKEE (reference sequence). The receptor's source is a man between 60 and 75 years old with acute or convalescent COVID-19. The chain has TRBV5-5 and TRBJ2-7; 9 bases fit TRBD1. Sequenced sample: peripheral blood. Here the CDR3 DNA reads TGTGCCAGCAGCTCGGGACAGGGAGTTGGTGAGCAGTACTTC. Amino acids: CASSSGQGVGEQYF.